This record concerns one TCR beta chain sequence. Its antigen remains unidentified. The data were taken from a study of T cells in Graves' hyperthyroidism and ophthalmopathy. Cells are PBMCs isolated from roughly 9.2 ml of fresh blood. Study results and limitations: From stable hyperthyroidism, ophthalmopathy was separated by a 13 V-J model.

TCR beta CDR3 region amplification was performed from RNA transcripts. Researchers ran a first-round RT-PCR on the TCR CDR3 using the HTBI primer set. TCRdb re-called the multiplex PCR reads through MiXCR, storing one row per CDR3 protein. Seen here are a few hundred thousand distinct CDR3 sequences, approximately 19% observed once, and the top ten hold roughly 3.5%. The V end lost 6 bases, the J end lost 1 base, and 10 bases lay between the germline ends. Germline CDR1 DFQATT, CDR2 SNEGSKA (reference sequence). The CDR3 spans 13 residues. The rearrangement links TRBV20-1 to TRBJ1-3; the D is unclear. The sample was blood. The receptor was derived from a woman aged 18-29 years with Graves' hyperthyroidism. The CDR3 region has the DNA TGCAGTGCCTTACAGTTATCTGGAAACACCATATATTTT. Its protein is CSALQLSGNTIYF.